This T cell receptor beta chain derives from a study of blood T cell repertoires in COVID-19. About the research overall: Donors in the United States, Italy and Spain gave samples during acute or convalescent COVID-19. Nucleic acid was either cDNA or gDNA, and it came from T cells, B-cell-depleted T cells, or PBMCs.

Authors' data handling: Estimation of nucleated cell counts was performed using reference gene primer amplification. The method was immunoSEQ multiplex PCR; TCRdb's version includes in-frame clones alone and lacks a portion of them. V, J and clone size were drawn from that table, and D and trimming were deduced from the DNA. Found here are 70,000 to 100,000 clones, over 75% of them singletons; the top ten hold around 3%. Per germline, CDR1 SQVTM and CDR2 ANQGSEA. The trim removed 7 bases at V and 1 base at J, leaving 5 bases unmatched. The CDR3 is 14 amino acids. The specimen was peripheral blood. The rearrangement joins TRBV29-1 to TRBJ2-1, with 9 nucleotides matching TRBD1. The sequence came from a woman of 80 years or more with acute or convalescent COVID-19. The CDR3 sequence is CSGGGQGSYNEQFF. The CDR3 DNA is TGCAGCGGTGGGGGACAGGGATCCTACAATGAGCAGTTCTTC.